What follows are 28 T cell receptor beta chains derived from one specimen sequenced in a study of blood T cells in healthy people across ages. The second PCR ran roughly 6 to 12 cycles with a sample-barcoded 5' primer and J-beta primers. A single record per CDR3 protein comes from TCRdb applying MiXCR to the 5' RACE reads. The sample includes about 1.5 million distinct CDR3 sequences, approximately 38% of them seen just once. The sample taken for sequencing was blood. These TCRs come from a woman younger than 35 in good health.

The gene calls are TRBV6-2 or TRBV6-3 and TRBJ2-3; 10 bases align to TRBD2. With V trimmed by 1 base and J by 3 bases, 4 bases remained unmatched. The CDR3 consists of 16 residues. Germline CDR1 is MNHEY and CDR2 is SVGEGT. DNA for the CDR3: TGTGCCAGCAGTTACTGGCTAGCGGGGGCAACAGATACGCAGTATTTT. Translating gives CASSYWLAGATDTQYF.

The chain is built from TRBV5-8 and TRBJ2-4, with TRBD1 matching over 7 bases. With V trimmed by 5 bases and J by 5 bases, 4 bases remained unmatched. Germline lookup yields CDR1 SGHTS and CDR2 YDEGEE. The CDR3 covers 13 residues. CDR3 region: CASRQTGENIQYF. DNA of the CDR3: TGTGCCAGCAGACAAACAGGGGAAAACATTCAGTACTTC.

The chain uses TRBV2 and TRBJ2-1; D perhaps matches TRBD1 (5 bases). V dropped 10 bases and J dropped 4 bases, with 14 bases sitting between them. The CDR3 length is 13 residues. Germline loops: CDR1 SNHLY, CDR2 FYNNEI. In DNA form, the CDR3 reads TGTGCCACTTTCCACGACAGTTACAATGAGCAGTTCTTC. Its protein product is CATFHDSYNEQFF.

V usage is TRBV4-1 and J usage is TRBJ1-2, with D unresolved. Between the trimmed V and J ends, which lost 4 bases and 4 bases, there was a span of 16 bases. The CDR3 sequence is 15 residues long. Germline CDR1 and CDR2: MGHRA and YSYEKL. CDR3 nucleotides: TGCGCCAGCAGCCTCCGGACCGACAAGGGCTATGGCTACACCTTC. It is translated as CASSLRTDKGYGYTF.

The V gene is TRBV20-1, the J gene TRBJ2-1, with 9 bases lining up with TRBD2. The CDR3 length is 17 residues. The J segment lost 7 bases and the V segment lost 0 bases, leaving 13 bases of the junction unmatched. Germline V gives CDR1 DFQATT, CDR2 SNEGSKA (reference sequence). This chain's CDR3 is CSARDPGVAGGGNEQFF. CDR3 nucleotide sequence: TGCAGTGCTAGAGATCCCGGGGTGGCGGGAGGGGGGAATGAGCAGTTCTTC.

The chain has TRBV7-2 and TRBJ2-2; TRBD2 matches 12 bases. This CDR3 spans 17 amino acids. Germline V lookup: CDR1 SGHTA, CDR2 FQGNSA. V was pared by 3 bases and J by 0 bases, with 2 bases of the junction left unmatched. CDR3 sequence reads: CASSFPSGGANTGELFF. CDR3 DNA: TGTGCCAGCAGCTTCCCTAGCGGGGGGGCGAACACCGGGGAGCTGTTTTTT.

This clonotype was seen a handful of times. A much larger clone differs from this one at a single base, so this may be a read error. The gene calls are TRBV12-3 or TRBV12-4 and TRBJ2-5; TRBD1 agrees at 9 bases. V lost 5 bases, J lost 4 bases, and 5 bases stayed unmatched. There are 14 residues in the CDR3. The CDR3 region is CASSVGTGIETQYF. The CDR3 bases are TGTGCCAGCAGTGTAGGGACAGGGATAGAGACCCAGTACTTC.

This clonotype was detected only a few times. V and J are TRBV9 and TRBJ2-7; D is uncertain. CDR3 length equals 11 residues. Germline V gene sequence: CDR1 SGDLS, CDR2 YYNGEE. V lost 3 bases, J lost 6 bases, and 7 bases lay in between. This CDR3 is CASSADSEQYF. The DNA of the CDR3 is TGTGCCAGCAGCGCCGATAGCGAGCAGTACTTC.

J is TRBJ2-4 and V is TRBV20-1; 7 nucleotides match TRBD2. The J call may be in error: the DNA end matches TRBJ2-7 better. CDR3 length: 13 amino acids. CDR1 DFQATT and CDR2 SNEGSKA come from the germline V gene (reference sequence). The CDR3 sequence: CSASMAGVYEQYF. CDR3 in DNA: TGCAGTGCTAGTATGGCGGGAGTGTACGAGCAGTACTTC.

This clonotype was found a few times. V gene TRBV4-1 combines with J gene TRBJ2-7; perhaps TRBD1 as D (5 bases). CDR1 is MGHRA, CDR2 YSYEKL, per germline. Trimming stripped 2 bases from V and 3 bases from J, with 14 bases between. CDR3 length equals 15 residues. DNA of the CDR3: TGCGCCAGCAGCCAAAGGCCCACTGACAGCTACGAGCAGTACTTC. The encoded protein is CASSQRPTDSYEQYF.

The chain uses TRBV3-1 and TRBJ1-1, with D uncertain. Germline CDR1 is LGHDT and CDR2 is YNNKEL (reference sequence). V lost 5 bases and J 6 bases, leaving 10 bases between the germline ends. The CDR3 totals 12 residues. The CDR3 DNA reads TGTGCCAGCAGCTCCCAGGACGCTGAAGCTTTCTTT. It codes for CASSSQDAEAFF.

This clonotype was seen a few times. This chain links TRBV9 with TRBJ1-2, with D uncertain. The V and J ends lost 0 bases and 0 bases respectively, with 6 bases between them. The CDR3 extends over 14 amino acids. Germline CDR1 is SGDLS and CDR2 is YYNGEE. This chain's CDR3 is CASSVAEANYGYTF. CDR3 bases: TGTGCCAGCAGCGTAGCAGAGGCTAACTATGGCTACACCTTC.

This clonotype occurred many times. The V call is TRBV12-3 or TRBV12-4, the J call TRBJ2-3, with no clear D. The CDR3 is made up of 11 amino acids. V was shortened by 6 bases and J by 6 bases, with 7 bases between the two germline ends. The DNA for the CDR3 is TGTGCCAGCAGCCCGGCGGATACGCAGTATTTT. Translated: CASSPADTQYF.

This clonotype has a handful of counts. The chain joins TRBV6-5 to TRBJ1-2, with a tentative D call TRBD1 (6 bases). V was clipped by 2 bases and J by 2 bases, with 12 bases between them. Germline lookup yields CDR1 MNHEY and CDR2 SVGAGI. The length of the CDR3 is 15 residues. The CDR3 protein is CASSYGGGGNYGYTF. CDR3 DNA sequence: TGTGCCAGCAGTTACGGGGGCGGGGGGAACTATGGCTACACCTTC.

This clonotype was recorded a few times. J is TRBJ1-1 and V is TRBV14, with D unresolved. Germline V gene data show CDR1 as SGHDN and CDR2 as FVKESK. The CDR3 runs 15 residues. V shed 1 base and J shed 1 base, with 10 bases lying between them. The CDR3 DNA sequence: TGTGCCAGCAGCCAAGGGAGCTCCTCGAACACTGAAGCTTTCTTT. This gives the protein CASSQGSSSNTEAFF.

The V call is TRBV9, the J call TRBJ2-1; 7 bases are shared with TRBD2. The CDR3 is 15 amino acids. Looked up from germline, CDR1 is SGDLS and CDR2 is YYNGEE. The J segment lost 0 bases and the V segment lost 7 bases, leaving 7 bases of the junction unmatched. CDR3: CASSRRGTSYNEQFF. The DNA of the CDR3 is TGTGCCAGCTCCAGGCGGGGGACCTCCTACAATGAGCAGTTCTTC.

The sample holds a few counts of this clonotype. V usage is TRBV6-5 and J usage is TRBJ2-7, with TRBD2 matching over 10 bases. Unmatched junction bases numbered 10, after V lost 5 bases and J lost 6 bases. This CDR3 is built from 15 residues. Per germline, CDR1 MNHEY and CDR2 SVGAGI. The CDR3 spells CASSHLLAGSGEQYF. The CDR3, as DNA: TGTGCCAGCAGTCACCTACTAGCGGGGAGCGGCGAGCAGTACTTC.

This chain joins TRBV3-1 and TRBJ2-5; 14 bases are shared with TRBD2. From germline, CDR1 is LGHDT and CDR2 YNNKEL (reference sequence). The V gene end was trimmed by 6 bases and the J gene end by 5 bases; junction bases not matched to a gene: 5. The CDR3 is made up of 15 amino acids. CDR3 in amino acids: CASRGLAGAGETQYF. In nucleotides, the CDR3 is TGTGCCAGCAGGGGACTAGCGGGAGCGGGTGAGACCCAGTACTTC.

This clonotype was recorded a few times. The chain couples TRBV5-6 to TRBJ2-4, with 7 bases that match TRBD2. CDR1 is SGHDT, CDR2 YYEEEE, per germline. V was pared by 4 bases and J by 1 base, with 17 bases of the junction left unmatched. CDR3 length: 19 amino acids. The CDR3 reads CASSDRTSGWSWAKNIQYF. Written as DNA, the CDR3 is TGTGCCAGCAGCGATCGGACTAGTGGGTGGTCTTGGGCCAAAAACATTCAGTACTTC.

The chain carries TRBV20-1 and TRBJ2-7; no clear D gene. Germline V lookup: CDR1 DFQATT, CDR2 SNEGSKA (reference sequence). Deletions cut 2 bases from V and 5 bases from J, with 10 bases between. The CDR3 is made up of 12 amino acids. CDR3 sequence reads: CSARPPTNEQYF. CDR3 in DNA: TGCAGTGCTAGACCCCCTACGAACGAGCAGTACTTC.

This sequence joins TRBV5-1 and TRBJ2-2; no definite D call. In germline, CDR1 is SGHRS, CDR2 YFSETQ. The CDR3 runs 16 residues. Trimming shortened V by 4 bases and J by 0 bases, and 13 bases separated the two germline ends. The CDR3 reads CASSKTASANTGELFF. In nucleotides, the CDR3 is TGCGCCAGCAGCAAGACTGCAAGCGCGAACACCGGGGAGCTGTTTTTT.

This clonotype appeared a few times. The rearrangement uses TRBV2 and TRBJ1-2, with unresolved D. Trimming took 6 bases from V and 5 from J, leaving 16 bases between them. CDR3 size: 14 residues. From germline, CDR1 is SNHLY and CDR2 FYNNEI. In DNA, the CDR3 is TGTGCCAGCAGGCCCGACAAGGGAGGATATGGCTACACCTTC. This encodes CASRPDKGGYGYTF.

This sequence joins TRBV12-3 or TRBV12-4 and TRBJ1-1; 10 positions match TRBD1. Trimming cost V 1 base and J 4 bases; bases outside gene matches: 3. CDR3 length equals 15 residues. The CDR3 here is CASSLGTGGITEAFF. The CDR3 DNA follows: TGTGCCAGCAGTTTAGGGACAGGGGGGATCACTGAAGCTTTCTTT.

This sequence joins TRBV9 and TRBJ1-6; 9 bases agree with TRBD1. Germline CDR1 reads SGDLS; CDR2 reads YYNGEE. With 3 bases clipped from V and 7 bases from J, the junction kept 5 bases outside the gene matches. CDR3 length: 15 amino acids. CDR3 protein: CASSGGQGSNSPLHF. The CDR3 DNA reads TGTGCCAGCAGCGGGGGACAGGGATCAAATTCACCCCTCCACTTT.

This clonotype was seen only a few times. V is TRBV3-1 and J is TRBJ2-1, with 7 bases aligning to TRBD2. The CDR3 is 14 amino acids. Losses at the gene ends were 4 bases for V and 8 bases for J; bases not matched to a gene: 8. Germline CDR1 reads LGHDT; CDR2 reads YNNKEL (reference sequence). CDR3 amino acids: CASSLRGVIDEQFF. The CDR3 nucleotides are TGTGCCAGCAGCCTCCGGGGGGTTATCGATGAGCAGTTCTTC.

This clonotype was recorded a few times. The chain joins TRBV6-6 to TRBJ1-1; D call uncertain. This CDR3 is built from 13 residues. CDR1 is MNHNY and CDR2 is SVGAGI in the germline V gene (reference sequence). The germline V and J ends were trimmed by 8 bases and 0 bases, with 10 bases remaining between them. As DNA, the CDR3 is TGTGCCAGCCATCGCAGCATGAACACTGAAGCTTTCTTT. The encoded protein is CASHRSMNTEAFF.

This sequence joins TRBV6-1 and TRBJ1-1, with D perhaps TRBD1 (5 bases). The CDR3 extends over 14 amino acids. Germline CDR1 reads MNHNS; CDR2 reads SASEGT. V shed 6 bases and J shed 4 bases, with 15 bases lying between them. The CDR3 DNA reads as TGTGCCAGCAGGGGTGAACTACAGGCCACTGAAGCTTTCTTT. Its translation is CASRGELQATEAFF.

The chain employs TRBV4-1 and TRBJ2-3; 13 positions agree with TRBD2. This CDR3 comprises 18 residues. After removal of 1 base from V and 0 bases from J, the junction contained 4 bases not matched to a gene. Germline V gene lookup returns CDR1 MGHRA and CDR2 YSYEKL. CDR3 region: CASSQARTSGGSTDTQYF. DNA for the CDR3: TGCGCCAGCAGCCAAGCGAGGACTAGCGGGGGTAGCACAGATACGCAGTATTTT.